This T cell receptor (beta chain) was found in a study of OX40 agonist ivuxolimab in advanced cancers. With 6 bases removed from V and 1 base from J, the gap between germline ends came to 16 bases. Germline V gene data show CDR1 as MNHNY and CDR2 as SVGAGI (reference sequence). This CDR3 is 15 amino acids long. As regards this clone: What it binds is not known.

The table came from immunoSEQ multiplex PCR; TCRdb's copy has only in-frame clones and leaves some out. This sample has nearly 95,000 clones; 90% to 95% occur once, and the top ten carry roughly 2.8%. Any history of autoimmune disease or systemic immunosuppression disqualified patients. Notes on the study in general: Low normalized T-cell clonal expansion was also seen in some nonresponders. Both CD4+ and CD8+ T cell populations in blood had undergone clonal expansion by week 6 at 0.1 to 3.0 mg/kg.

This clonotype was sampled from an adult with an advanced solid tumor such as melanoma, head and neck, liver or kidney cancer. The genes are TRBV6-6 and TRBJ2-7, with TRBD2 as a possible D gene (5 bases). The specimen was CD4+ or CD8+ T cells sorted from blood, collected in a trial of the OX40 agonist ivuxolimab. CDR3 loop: CASSSEAAYSYEQYF. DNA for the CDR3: TGTGCCAGCAGCTCGGAGGCAGCGTATTCCTACGAGCAGTACTTC.